This T cell receptor (beta chain) was recovered during a study of T-cell reconstitution after alpha-beta-depleted transplantation in children. This clonotype appeared many times. The germline V gene encodes CDR1 DFQATT and CDR2 SNEGSKA (reference sequence). The CDR3 runs 13 residues. The V end lost 6 bases, the J end lost 4 bases, and 16 bases lay between the germline ends. For TCRbeta, the library was prepared with unique molecular identifiers. TCRdb passed the PCR reads through MiXCR, listing each CDR3 protein once. The sample holds around 71,000 distinct CDR3 sequences, 6% to 8.5% seen once. The chain combines TRBV20-1 with TRBJ2-7; D gene uncertain. The TCR originated in a human donor who donated a stem cell graft to a child with acute lymphoblastic leukemia. This specimen consisted of PBMCs from the stem cell graft donor, obtained from the stem cell graft. The CDR3 here is CSAPLQFGYEQYF. The CDR3 DNA reads as TGCAGTGCCCCGCTTCAATTTGGGTACGAGCAGTACTTC.